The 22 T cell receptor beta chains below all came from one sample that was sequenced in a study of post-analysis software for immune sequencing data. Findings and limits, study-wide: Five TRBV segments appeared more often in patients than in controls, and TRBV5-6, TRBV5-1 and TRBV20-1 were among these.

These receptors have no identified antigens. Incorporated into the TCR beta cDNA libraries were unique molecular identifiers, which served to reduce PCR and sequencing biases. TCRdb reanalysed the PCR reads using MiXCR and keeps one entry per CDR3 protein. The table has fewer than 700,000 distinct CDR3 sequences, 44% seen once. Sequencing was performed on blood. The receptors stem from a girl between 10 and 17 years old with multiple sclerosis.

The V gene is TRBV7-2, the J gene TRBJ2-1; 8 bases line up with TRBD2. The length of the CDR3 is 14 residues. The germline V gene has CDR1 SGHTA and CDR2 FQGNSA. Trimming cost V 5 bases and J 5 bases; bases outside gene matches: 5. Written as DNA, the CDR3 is TGTGCCAGCAGCCGAGGACTAGCCCACAATGAGCAGTTCTTC. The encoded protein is CASSRGLAHNEQFF. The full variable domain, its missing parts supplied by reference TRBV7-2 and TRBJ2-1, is GAGVSQSPSNKVTEKGKDVELRCDPISGHTALYWYRQSLGQGLEFLIYFQGNSAPDKSGLPSDRFSAERTGGSVSTLTIQRTQQEDSAVYLCASSRGLAHNEQFFGPGTRLTVL.

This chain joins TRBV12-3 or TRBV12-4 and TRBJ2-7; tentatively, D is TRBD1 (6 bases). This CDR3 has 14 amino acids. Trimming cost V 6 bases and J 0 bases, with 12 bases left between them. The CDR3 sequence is CASRTGTSSYEQYF. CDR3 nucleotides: TGTGCCAGCAGAACCGGGACAAGCTCCTACGAGCAGTACTTC.

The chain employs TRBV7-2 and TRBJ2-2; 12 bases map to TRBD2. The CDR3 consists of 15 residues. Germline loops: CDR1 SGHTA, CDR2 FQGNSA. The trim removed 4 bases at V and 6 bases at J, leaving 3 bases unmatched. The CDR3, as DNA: TGTGCCAGCAGCTCTAGCGGGGGGGCCCCCGGGGAGCTGTTTTTT. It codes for CASSSSGGAPGELFF. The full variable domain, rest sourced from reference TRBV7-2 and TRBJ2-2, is GAGVSQSPSNKVTEKGKDVELRCDPISGHTALYWYRQSLGQGLEFLIYFQGNSAPDKSGLPSDRFSAERTGGSVSTLTIQRTQQEDSAVYLCASSSSGGAPGELFFGEGSRLTVL.

CDR3: CASSWLTGTQYF. In DNA, the CDR3 is TGTGCCAGCAGCTGGTTAACCGGGACCCAGTACTTC. This sequence joins TRBV12-3 or TRBV12-4 and TRBJ2-5; D call uncertain. V was trimmed by 6 bases and J by 7 bases, leaving 12 bases between them. CDR3 length: 12 residues.

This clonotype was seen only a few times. The chain's CDR3 is CASSLGHLSYEQYF. Written as DNA, the CDR3 is TGTGCCAGCAGTTTAGGCCACCTCTCCTACGAGCAGTACTTC. This sequence joins TRBV12-3 or TRBV12-4 and TRBJ2-7; the D is unclear. The CDR3 consists of 14 residues. Trimming took 1 base from V and 0 from J, leaving 7 bases between them.

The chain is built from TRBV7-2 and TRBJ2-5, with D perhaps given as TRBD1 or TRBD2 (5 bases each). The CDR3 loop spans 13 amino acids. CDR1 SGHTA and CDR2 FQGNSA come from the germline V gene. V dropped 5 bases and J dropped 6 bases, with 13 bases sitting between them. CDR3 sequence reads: CASSPDPGQTQYF. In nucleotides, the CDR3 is TGTGCCAGCAGCCCTGACCCGGGGCAGACCCAGTACTTC.

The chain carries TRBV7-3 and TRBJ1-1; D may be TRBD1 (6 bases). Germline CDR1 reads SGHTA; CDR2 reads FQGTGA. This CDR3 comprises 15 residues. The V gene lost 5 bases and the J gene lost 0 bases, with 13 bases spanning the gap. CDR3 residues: CASSVTGGLNTEAFF. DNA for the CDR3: TGTGCCAGCAGCGTGACCGGGGGGCTGAACACTGAAGCTTTCTTT. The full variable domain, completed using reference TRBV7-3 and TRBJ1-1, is GAGVSQTPSNKVTEKGKYVELRCDPISGHTALYWYRQSLGQGPEFLIYFQGTGAADDSGLPNDRFFAVRPEGSVSTLKIQRTERGDSAVYLCASSVTGGLNTEAFFGQGTRLTVV.

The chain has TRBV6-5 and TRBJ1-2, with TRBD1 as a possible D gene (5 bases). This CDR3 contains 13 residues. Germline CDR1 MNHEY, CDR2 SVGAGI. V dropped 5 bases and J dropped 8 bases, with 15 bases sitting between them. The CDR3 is CASSIREGEGYTF. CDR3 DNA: TGTGCCAGCAGTATCAGGGAAGGTGAAGGCTACACCTTC.

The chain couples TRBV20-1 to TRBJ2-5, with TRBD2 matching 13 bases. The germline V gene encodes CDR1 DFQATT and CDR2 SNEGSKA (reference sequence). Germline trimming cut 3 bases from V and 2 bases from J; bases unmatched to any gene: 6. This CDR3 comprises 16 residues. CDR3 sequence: CSARGTSGTSQETQYF. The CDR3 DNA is TGCAGTGCTAGGGGGACTAGCGGGACTTCTCAAGAGACCCAGTACTTC.

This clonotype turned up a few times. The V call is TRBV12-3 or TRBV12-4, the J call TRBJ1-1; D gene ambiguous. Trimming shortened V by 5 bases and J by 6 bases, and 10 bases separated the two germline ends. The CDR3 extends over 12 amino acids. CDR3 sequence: CASSPDVSEAFF. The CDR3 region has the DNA TGTGCCAGCAGTCCTGACGTCTCTGAAGCTTTCTTT.

The CDR3 coding sequence is TGTGCCAGCAGTGCATTCCGTGAGATGAACACTGAAGCTTTCTTT. Translated, it gives CASSAFREMNTEAFF. The gene calls are TRBV25-1 and TRBJ1-1; no firm D call. Germline values: CDR1 MGHDK, CDR2 SYGVNS. V was clipped by 4 bases and J by 0 bases, with 12 bases between them. This CDR3 is 15 amino acids long.

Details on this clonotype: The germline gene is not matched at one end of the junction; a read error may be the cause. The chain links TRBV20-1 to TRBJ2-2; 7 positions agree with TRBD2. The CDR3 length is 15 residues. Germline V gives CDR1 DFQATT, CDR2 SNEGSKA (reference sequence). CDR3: CSARGEGRITGELFF. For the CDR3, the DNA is TGCAGTGCTAGAGGGGAGGGACGGATTACCGGGGAGTTGTTTTTT.

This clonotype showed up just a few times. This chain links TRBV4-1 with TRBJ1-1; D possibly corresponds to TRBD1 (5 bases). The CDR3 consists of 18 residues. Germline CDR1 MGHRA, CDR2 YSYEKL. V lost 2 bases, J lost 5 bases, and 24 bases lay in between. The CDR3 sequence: CASSQFSGTQSPGTEAFF. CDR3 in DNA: TGCGCCAGCAGCCAATTTTCCGGGACGCAATCCCCGGGAACTGAAGCTTTCTTT.

CDR3 protein: CASSSRAQVGLGNEQFF. CDR3 DNA sequence: TGTGCCAGCAGCTCCAGGGCGCAGGTCGGGCTCGGTAATGAGCAGTTCTTC. The chain combines TRBV7-9 with TRBJ2-1, with D possibly matching TRBD1 (5 bases). V gave up 4 bases and J gave up 7 bases, with 23 bases separating them. The CDR3 runs 17 residues. Germline-derived CDR1 and CDR2 are SEHNR and FQNEAQ (reference sequence).

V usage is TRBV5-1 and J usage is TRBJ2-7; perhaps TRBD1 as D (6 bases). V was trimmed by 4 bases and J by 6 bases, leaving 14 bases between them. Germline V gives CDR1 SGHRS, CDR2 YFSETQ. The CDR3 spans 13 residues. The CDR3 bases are TGCGCCAGCAGCGTTGACAGGCCGGGCGAGCAGTACTTC. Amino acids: CASSVDRPGEQYF.

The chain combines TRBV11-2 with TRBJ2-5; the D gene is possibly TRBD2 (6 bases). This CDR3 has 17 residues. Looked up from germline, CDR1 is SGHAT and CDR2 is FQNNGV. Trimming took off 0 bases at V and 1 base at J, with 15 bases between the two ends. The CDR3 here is CASSLDLIGTFQETQYF. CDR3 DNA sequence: TGTGCCAGCAGCTTAGATCTAATCGGGACTTTCCAAGAGACCCAGTACTTC.

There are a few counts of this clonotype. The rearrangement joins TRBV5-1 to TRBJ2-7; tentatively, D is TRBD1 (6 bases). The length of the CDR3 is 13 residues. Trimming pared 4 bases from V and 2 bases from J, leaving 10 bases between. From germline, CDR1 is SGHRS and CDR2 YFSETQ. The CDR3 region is CASSEGTPYEQYF. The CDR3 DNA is TGCGCCAGCAGCGAAGGGACACCCTACGAGCAGTACTTC. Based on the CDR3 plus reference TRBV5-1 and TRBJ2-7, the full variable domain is KAGVTQTPRYLIKTRGQQVTLSCSPISGHRSVSWYQQTPGQGLQFLFEYFSETQRNKGNFPGRFSGRQFSNSRSEMNVSTLELGDSALYLCASSEGTPYEQYFGPGTRLTVT.

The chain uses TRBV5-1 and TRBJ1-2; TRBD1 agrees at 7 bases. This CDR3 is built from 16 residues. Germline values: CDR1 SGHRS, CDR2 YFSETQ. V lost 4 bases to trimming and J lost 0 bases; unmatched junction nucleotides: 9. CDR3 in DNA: TGCGCCAGCAGCGCCGGACAGGACCGAGCTAACTATGGCTACACCTTC. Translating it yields CASSAGQDRANYGYTF.

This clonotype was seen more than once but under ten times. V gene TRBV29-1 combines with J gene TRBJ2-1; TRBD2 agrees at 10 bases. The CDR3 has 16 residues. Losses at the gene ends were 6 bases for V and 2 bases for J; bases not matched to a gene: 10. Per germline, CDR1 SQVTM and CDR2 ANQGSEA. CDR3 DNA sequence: TGCAGCGTGCTGCTAGCGGGAGAGGTAACCTACAATGAGCAGTTCTTC. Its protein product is CSVLLAGEVTYNEQFF.

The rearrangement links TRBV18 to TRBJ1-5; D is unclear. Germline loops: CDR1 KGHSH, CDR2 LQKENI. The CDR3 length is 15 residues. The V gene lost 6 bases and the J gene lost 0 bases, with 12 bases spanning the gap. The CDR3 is CASSRGGNSNQPQHF. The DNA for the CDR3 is TGTGCCAGCTCCCGTGGTGGGAATAGCAATCAGCCCCAGCATTTT.

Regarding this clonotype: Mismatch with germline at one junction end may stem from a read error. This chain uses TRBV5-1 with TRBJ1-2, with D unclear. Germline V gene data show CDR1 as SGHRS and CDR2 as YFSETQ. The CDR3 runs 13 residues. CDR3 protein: CASSPDGIYDYTF. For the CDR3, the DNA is TGCGCCAGCAGCCCGGACGGGATCTATGACTACACCTTC.

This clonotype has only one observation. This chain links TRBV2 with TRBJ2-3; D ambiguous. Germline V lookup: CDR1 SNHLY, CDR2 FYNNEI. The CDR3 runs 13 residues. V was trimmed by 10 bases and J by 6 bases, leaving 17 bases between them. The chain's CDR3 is CATGPMRSDTQYF. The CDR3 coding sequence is TGTGCCACAGGCCCTATGAGGTCCGATACGCAGTATTTT.